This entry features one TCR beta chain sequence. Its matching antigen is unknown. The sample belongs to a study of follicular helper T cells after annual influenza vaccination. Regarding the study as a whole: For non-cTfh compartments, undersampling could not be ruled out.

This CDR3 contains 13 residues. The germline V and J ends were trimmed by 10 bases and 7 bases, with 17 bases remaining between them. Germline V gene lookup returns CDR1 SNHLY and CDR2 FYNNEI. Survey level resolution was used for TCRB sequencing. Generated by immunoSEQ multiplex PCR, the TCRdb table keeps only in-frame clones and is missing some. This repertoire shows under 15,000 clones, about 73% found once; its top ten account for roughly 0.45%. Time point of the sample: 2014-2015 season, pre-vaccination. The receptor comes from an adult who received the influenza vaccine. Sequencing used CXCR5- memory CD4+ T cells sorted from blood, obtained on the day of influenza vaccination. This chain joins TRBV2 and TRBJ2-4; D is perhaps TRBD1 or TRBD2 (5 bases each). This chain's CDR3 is CATLGAGQNIQYF. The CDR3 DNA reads TGTGCCACCCTCGGGGCCGGCCAGAACATTCAGTACTTC.